The 5 T cell receptor beta chains below come from one sample, sequenced in a study of post-analysis software for immune sequencing data. Findings and limits, study-wide: Patients carried 5 or 6 TRBV segments more frequently than controls did, and TRBV5-6, TRBV5-1 and TRBV20-1 were among them.

Their target antigens are unknown. Unique molecular identifiers were present in the TCR beta cDNA libraries. TCRdb re-called the PCR reads through MiXCR, storing one row per CDR3 protein. The table has hundreds of thousands of distinct CDR3 sequences, 30% to 45% seen once. Sequencing used blood. These receptors were taken from a girl aged 10-17 years with multiple sclerosis.

V is TRBV4-2 and J is TRBJ2-3, with 12 bases matching TRBD2. CDR3 length: 16 amino acids. Germline V gene lookup returns CDR1 LGHNA and CDR2 YNFKEQ. V trimming: 1 base; J trimming: 10 bases; junction bases outside the gene matches: 9. The CDR3 sequence is CASSQVGGLAGKAQYF. CDR3 DNA: TGTGCCAGCAGCCAAGTAGGGGGACTAGCGGGCAAGGCGCAGTATTTT.

This clonotype was seen at least ten times. The chain is built from TRBV5-1 and TRBJ2-3; 9 nucleotides line up with TRBD2. Germline trimming cut 0 bases from V and 2 bases from J; bases unmatched to any gene: 4. The length of the CDR3 is 16 residues. CDR1 and CDR2 (germline): SGHRS, YFSETQ. CDR3 protein: CASSLALAGITDTQYF. CDR3 coding DNA: TGCGCCAGCAGCTTGGCCCTAGCGGGAATCACAGATACGCAGTATTTT. Complete variable domain (other parts from reference TRBV5-1 and TRBJ2-3): KAGVTQTPRYLIKTRGQQVTLSCSPISGHRSVSWYQQTPGQGLQFLFEYFSETQRNKGNFPGRFSGRQFSNSRSEMNVSTLELGDSALYLCASSLALAGITDTQYFGPGTRLTVL.

This clonotype was counted ten times or more. The gene calls are TRBV7-3 and TRBJ2-3; D is unclear. Trimming cost V 2 bases and J 2 bases, with 5 bases left between them. The CDR3 has 13 residues. Germline V lookup: CDR1 SGHTA, CDR2 FQGTGA. Here the CDR3 DNA reads TGTGCCAGCAGCTTACTCCTCACAGATACGCAGTATTTT. This encodes CASSLLLTDTQYF.

There are many counts of this clonotype. The rearrangement uses TRBV20-1 and TRBJ1-5; D is possibly TRBD1 (5 bases). Germline values: CDR1 DFQATT, CDR2 SNEGSKA (reference sequence). The CDR3 has 14 residues. V shed 1 base and J shed 1 base, with 8 bases lying between them. The CDR3 region is CSARVGGSNQPQHF. DNA of the CDR3: TGCAGTGCTAGAGTGGGGGGAAGCAATCAGCCCCAGCATTTT.

This clonotype showed up many times. The rearrangement joins TRBV7-3 to TRBJ2-1; D is ambiguous. The CDR3 length is 15 residues. Trimming took 1 base from V and 8 from J, leaving 15 bases between them. The germline V gene encodes CDR1 SGHTA and CDR2 FQGTGA. The CDR3, as DNA: TGTGCCAGCAGCTTAAGTCGCGACTCCCCTCATGAGCAGTTCTTC. As protein: CASSLSRDSPHEQFF.